This T cell receptor (beta chain) was captured by sequencing in a study of Graves' ophthalmopathy and Graves' hyperthyroidism. In the study overall: Ahead of any treatment, peripheral blood was obtained at the initial diagnosis.

The diagnosis was founded upon clinical symptoms, serum thyroxine, TRAb, thyroid ultrasound and orbital computed tomography. RNA transcripts were the source from which TCR beta CDR3 regions were amplified. The first round was an RT-PCR with HTBI primers, and the second round was a multiplex PCR. Each CDR3 protein is one row after TCRdb ran MiXCR on the multiplex PCR reads. The sample carries about 740,000 distinct CDR3 sequences, around 40% recorded once. The CDR3 has 14 residues. Germline V gene data show CDR1 as MNHEY and CDR2 as SVGAGI. Losses at the gene ends were 10 bases for V and 3 bases for J; bases not matched to a gene: 7. Comments on this clonotype: Antigen unknown.

Study-level findings and limits: Ophthalmopathy progression was predicted with approximately 64% sensitivity and approximately 72% specificity.

Sequencing was carried out using peripheral blood. The rearrangement uses TRBV6-5 and TRBJ2-2; 8 positions match TRBD1. The TCR comes from an adult man with Graves' ophthalmopathy. The CDR3: CATWTGIDTGELFF. The CDR3 DNA reads TGTGCCACCTGGACAGGGATTGACACCGGGGAGCTGTTTTTT.